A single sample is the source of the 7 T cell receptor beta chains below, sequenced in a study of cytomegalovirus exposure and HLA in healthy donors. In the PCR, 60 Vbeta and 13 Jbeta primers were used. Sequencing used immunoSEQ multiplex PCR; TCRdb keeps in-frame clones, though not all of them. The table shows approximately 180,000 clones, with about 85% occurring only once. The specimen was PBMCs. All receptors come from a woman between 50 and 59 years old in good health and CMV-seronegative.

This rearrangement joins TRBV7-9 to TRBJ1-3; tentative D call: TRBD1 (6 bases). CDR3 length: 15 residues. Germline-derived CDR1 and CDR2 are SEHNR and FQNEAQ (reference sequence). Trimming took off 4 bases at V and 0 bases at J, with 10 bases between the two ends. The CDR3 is CASSSRTVSGNTIYF. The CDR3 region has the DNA TGTGCCAGCAGCTCTCGGACAGTCTCTGGAAACACCATATATTTT. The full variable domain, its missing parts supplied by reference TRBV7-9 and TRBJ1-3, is DTGVSQNPRHKITKRGQNVTFRCDPISEHNRLYWYRQTLGQGPEFLTYFQNEAQLEKSRLLSDRFSAERPKGSFSTLEIQRTEQGDSAMYLCASSSRTVSGNTIYFGEGSWLTVV.

The CDR3 DNA follows: TGTGCCAGCAGTAGACATGATGGCTACACCTTC. This gives the protein CASSRHDGYTF. This sequence joins TRBV7-2 and TRBJ1-2; D remains unclear. The CDR3 spans 11 residues. Germline CDR1 is SGHTA and CDR2 is FQGNSA. With 6 bases removed from V and 6 bases from J, the gap between germline ends came to 8 bases.

CDR3 sequence reads: CALYPDRVTHF. Written as DNA, the CDR3 is TGTGCTCTCTACCCTGACAGGGTGACTCACTTT. The J gene is TRBJ1-6, the V gene TRBV6-1; TRBD1 matches at 7 bases. The CDR3 spans 11 residues. Germline V gene sequence: CDR1 MNHNS, CDR2 SASEGT.

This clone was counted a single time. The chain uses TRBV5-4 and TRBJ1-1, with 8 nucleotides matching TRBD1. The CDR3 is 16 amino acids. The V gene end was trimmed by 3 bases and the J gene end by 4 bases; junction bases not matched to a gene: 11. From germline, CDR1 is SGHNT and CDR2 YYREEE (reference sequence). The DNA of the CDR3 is TGTGCCAGCAGCTCCTACAGGGGGAGGGGGGGCACTGAAGCTTTCTTT. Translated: CASSSYRGRGGTEAFF.

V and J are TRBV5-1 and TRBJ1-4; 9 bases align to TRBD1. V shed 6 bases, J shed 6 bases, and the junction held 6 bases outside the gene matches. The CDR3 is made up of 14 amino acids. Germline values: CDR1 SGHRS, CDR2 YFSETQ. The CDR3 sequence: CASTPGDRDEKLFF. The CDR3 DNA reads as TGCGCCAGCACCCCGGGGGACAGGGATGAAAAACTGTTTTTT.

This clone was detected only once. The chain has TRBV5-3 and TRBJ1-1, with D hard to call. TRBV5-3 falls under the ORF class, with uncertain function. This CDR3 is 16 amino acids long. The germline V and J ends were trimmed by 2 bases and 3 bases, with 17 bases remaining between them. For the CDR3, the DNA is TGTGCCAGAAGCTTCCGTCGGAGACCCCTCTACACTGAAGCTTTCTTT. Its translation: CARSFRRRPLYTEAFF.

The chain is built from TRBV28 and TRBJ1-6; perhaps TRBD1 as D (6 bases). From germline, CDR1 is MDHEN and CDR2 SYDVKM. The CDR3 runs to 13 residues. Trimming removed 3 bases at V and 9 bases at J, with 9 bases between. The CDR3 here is CASSLVQGSPLHF. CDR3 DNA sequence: TGTGCCAGCAGTTTGGTACAGGGTTCACCCCTCCACTTT.